Below, 20 T cell receptor beta chains from the same sample are listed, as sequenced in a study of T cell responses to AZD1222 COVID-19 vaccine. Method: immunoSEQ multiplex PCR; TCRdb's copy keeps in-frame clones and lacks some. The data contain 140,000 to 150,000 clones, roughly nine tenths of them seen just once; the ten biggest clones take up about 3.8%. Here the sequenced sample was peripheral blood, taken 28 days after the second AZD1222 dose. These receptors came from an adult who received the AZD1222 COVID-19 vaccine.

CDR3 DNA: TGTGCCAGCAGTCCTGAGGGCCGACCTAATGGCTACACCTTC. As protein: CASSPEGRPNGYTF. The chain joins TRBV6-5 to TRBJ1-2; D is unresolved. V gave up 5 bases and J gave up 6 bases, with 16 bases separating them. The CDR3 runs 14 residues. The V gene's germline CDR1 is MNHEY and CDR2 SVGAGI.

The chain links TRBV7-6 to TRBJ2-5; 7 bases are shared with TRBD1. V lost 3 bases and J lost 0; bases outside the gene matches: 4. This CDR3 spans 15 amino acids. From germline, CDR1 is SGHVS and CDR2 FNYEAQ. CDR3 amino acids: CASSLGQRYQETQYF. In nucleotides, the CDR3 is TGTGCCAGCAGCTTGGGACAGAGGTACCAAGAGACCCAGTACTTC.

The J gene is TRBJ2-5, the V gene TRBV27, with 12 bases matching TRBD1. Trimming at V came to 8 bases and at J to 4 bases, leaving 5 bases not matched to a gene. CDR3 size: 14 residues. Germline lookup yields CDR1 MNHEY and CDR2 SMNVEV (reference sequence). CDR3 sequence (DNA): TGTGCCAGCGGGACAGGGGGCCGTCGAGAGACCCAGTACTTC. It encodes CASGTGGRRETQYF.

V and J are TRBV29-1 and TRBJ1-2; 7 nucleotides align to TRBD1. V gave up 6 bases and J gave up 7 bases; unmatched junction bases: 5. CDR1 is SQVTM and CDR2 is ANQGSEA in the germline V gene. The CDR3 is 11 amino acids. The CDR3 nucleotides are TGCAGCGTCGAGACAGGGACTGGCTACACCTTC. It yields the protein CSVETGTGYTF.

The rearrangement joins TRBV12-5 to TRBJ2-1, with D perhaps TRBD1 (5 bases). The CDR3 has 14 amino acids. Trimming cost V 0 bases and J 6 bases, with 9 bases left between them. CDR1 LGHNT and CDR2 FRNRAP come from the germline V gene. CDR3 sequence: CASGLVLTANEQFF. In DNA, the CDR3 is TGTGCTAGTGGTTTGGTACTGACAGCCAATGAGCAGTTCTTC.

The chain is built from TRBV7-2 and TRBJ2-7, with 7 bases identical to TRBD1. In germline, CDR1 is SGHTA, CDR2 FQGNSA. CDR3 length equals 14 residues. Trimming cost V 3 bases and J 5 bases; bases outside gene matches: 7. The CDR3 protein is CASSFTGALHEQYF. For the CDR3, the DNA is TGTGCCAGCAGCTTCACAGGGGCCCTCCACGAGCAGTACTTC.

CDR3 protein: CAWGVQRDTEAFF. As DNA, the CDR3 is TGTGCCTGGGGGGTCCAACGGGACACTGAAGCTTTCTTT. The chain has TRBV30 and TRBJ1-1; D is unresolved. There are 13 residues in the CDR3. V was trimmed by 5 bases and J by 3 bases, leaving 13 bases between them. Germline CDR1 and CDR2: GTSNPN and SVGIG (reference sequence).

The rearrangement joins TRBV27 to TRBJ2-3, with TRBD2 matching 7 bases. The CDR3 has 15 amino acids. Germline V gene sequence: CDR1 MNHEY, CDR2 SMNVEV (reference sequence). V lost 3 bases, J lost 9 bases, and 12 bases stayed unmatched. The CDR3 DNA follows: TGTGCCAGCAGTTTCTGGGAGGGCCGGGTAGGGACGCAGTATTTT. This encodes CASSFWEGRVGTQYF.

This rearrangement joins TRBV7-2 to TRBJ1-4; D unresolved. Germline values: CDR1 SGHTA, CDR2 FQGNSA. Deletions cut 7 bases from V and 8 bases from J, with 17 bases between. The CDR3 runs to 14 residues. CDR3 sequence reads: CASTPDPGSEKLFF. The DNA for the CDR3 is TGTGCCAGCACCCCCGACCCGGGGAGCGAAAAACTGTTTTTT.

V gene TRBV23-1 combines with J gene TRBJ1-5; no firm D call. TRBV23-1 is an ORF, with its function uncertain. There are 10 residues in the CDR3. V shed 4 bases and J shed 16 bases, with 11 bases lying between them. The CDR3 here is CASSRVQYHF. CDR3 bases: TGCGCCAGCAGTCGGGTACAGTACCATTTT.

V usage is TRBV20-1 and J usage is TRBJ1-1; the D is unclear. Between the trimmed V and J ends, which lost 0 bases and 8 bases, there was a span of 7 bases. The germline CDR1 and CDR2 sequences are DFQATT and SNEGSKA (reference sequence). The length of the CDR3 is 11 residues. This CDR3 reads CSARDPREAFF. The CDR3, as DNA: TGCAGTGCTAGAGATCCCCGGGAAGCTTTCTTT.

The CDR3 here is CASSQLGSPLHF. Here the CDR3 DNA reads TGCGCCAGCAGCCAATTAGGTTCACCCCTCCACTTT. The V and J genes are TRBV4-1 and TRBJ1-6; the D is unclear. V lost 2 bases and J 9 bases, leaving 5 bases between the germline ends. The CDR3 extends over 12 amino acids. CDR1 and CDR2 from the germline V gene are MGHRA and YSYEKL.

The CDR3 reads CASSISSYAADTQYF. The CDR3 nucleotides are TGTGCCAGTAGTATATCCTCCTATGCCGCAGATACGCAGTATTTT. This chain links TRBV19 with TRBJ2-3; D is undetermined. Germline loops: CDR1 LNHDA, CDR2 SQIVND (reference sequence). V lost 2 bases and J 4 bases, leaving 13 bases between the germline ends. This CDR3 is 15 amino acids long.

The gene calls are TRBV18 and TRBJ2-7; 7 bases line up with TRBD2. This CDR3 is 14 amino acids long. From germline, CDR1 is KGHSH and CDR2 LQKENI. Trimming removed 5 bases from V and 2 bases from J; junction bases left unmatched: 6. CDR3: CASSREGRAYEQYF. Written as DNA, the CDR3 is TGTGCCAGCTCAAGGGAGGGCCGGGCCTACGAGCAGTACTTC.

The chain recombines TRBV18 with TRBJ2-1, with TRBD2 matching 10 bases. This CDR3 has 14 amino acids. Germline values: CDR1 KGHSH, CDR2 LQKENI. J gave up 5 bases and V 6 bases, and 4 bases lay outside the gene matches. The CDR3 DNA reads TGTGCCAGCTCCCAGCGGGAGGGTCACAATGAGCAGTTCTTC. The encoded protein is CASSQREGHNEQFF.

The rearrangement links TRBV6-4 to TRBJ2-1, with TRBD2 as a possible D gene (6 bases). The CDR3 runs 13 residues. The germline CDR1 and CDR2 sequences are MRHNA and SNTAGT. V dropped 11 bases and J dropped 6 bases, with 17 bases sitting between them. The CDR3 region is CAGGTDLSNEQFF. The CDR3 coding sequence is TGTGCCGGCGGGACGGATCTCTCCAATGAGCAGTTCTTC.

CDR3 nucleotide sequence: TGTGCCAGCATGGGACTAGCGGACTACAATGAGCAGTTCTTC. Protein product: CASMGLADYNEQFF. This chain connects TRBV6-5 to TRBJ2-1; the match to TRBD2 covers 11 bases. The J segment lost 3 bases and the V segment lost 7 bases, leaving 2 bases of the junction unmatched. The germline CDR1 and CDR2 sequences are MNHEY and SVGAGI. This CDR3 spans 14 amino acids.

The chain recombines TRBV10-1 with TRBJ2-1; TRBD2 might be the D (5 bases). The CDR3 is 13 residues long. Germline V gene lookup returns CDR1 WNHNN and CDR2 SYGVQD (reference sequence). Trimming stripped 8 bases from V and 2 bases from J, with 10 bases between. CDR3 in amino acids: CASCSGTYNEQFF. In nucleotides, the CDR3 is TGCGCCAGCTGCAGCGGTACCTACAATGAGCAGTTCTTC.

The chain carries TRBV12-3 or TRBV12-4 and TRBJ1-2; no clear D gene. Between the trimmed V and J ends, which lost 7 bases and 0 bases, there was a span of 6 bases. CDR3 size: 12 residues. The CDR3 protein is CASTQSNYGYTF. In DNA, the CDR3 is TGTGCCAGCACACAGTCTAACTATGGCTACACCTTC.

This clone was seen a single time. The genes are TRBV5-8 and TRBJ1-2; a possible D gene is TRBD1 (6 bases). V was shortened by 0 bases and J by 4 bases, with 19 bases between the two germline ends. Per the germline V gene, CDR1 is SGHTS and CDR2 is YDEGEE. CDR3 length: 17 residues. CDR3 bases: TGTGCCAGCAGCTTGGCCGGGGCAGGGGAACGATCCTATGGCTACACCTTC. This translates into CASSLAGAGERSYGYTF. The entire variable domain, with the rest obtained from reference TRBV5-8 and TRBJ1-2, is as follows: EAGVTQSPTHLIKTRGQQATLRCSPISGHTSVYWYQQALGLGLQFLLWYDEGEERNRGNFPPRFSGRQFPNYSSELNVNALELEDSALYLCASSLAGAGERSYGYTFGSGTRLTVV.